This T cell receptor (beta chain) appears in the sequencing data of a study of CD8+CD57+ T cells in acquired aplastic anemia. Study at large: Across the sorted CD4+ and CD8+ cells, DNA amounts averaged about 3 ug.

By flow cytometry, patients selected for sequencing had shown an expansion of CD8+CD57+ cells. The blood sampling took place in patients who had so far received no therapy. According to the study, genomic DNA was the template for TCR beta VDJ and CDR3 profiling. From the reads, TCRdb called clonotypes with MiXCR, one entry per CDR3 protein. The repertoire consists of 190,000 or so distinct CDR3 sequences, with less than 50% occurring once and the leading ten covering 1.8%. This clonotype is medium-sized in the sample. In germline, CDR1 is SNHLY, CDR2 FYNNEI. The CDR3 has 13 residues. V shed 4 bases, J shed 4 bases, and the junction held 2 bases outside the gene matches.

The TCR comes from a human donor with aplastic anemia. J is TRBJ1-2 and V is TRBV2; 8 bases are a match to TRBD1. Sequenced sample: sorted CD4+, CD8+, or CD8+CD57+ T cells (not recorded which) from PBMCs. As DNA, the CDR3 is TGTGCCAGCAGTGCCCAGGGGGCCTATGGCTACACCTTC. Translation gives CASSAQGAYGYTF.